Following are 2 T cell receptor beta chains from one sample sequenced in a study of T cells in Graves' hyperthyroidism and ophthalmopathy. RNA transcripts provided the source from which TCR beta CDR3 regions were amplified. With the HTBI primer set, the TCR CDR3 went through a first round of RT-PCR. TCRdb reprocessed the multiplex PCR reads with MiXCR, giving one entry per CDR3 protein. This sample yields more than 300,000 distinct CDR3 sequences, of which around 18% are seen a single time; roughly two fifths belongs to the top ten. The sequenced sample consisted of blood. The origin of the receptors is a man younger than 35 with Graves' ophthalmopathy.

The chain has TRBV20-1 and TRBJ2-7, with TRBD1 identical over 7 bases. Trimming took 5 bases from V and 7 from J; bases not matched to a gene: 8. The germline gives CDR1 DFQATT, CDR2 SNEGSKA (reference sequence). CDR3 size: 12 residues. CDR3 in amino acids: CSALEGAGEQYF. CDR3 coding DNA: TGCAGTGCTTTAGAGGGGGCCGGTGAGCAGTACTTC.

To note about this clonotype: The junction differs from germline at one of its ends, possibly a read error. The V gene is TRBV7-3, the J gene TRBJ2-1; 8 bases are a match to TRBD2. The CDR3 loop spans 15 amino acids. Germline values: CDR1 SGHTA, CDR2 FQGTGA. The CDR3 region is CASGLNGGGRGEQFF. CDR3 nucleotide sequence: TGTGCCAGCGGCTTAAATGGCGGGGGGCGGGGTGAGCAGTTCTTC. The full variable domain, its missing parts supplied by reference TRBV7-3 and TRBJ2-1, is GAGVSQTPSNKVTEKGKYVELRCDPISGHTALYWYRQSLGQGPEFLIYFQGTGAADDSGLPNDRFFAVRPEGSVSTLKIQRTERGDSAVYLCASGLNGGGRGEQFFGPGTRLTVL.